What follows are 23 T cell receptor beta chains derived from one specimen sequenced in a study of cytomegalovirus exposure and HLA in healthy donors. It was with 60 Vbeta and 13 Jbeta primers that the PCR ran. TCRdb's table, derived via immunoSEQ multiplex PCR, lists solely in-frame clones and lacks some. The table has approximately 110,000 clones, around 76% seen once; the top ten hold roughly 13%. Sequenced input: PBMCs. Receptors were obtained from an older woman in good health and CMV-seropositive.

The chain links TRBV15 to TRBJ2-1; 8 bases align to TRBD1. The V gene's germline CDR1 is LNHNV and CDR2 YYDKDF (reference sequence). CDR3 length: 13 residues. The J segment lost 5 bases and the V segment lost 11 bases, leaving 8 bases of the junction unmatched. CDR3 sequence (DNA): TGTGCCCACGGGCAGGGGGCTAACAATGAGCAGTTCTTC. It codes for CAHGQGANNEQFF.

The chain joins TRBV5-1 to TRBJ2-1; D possibly corresponds to TRBD1 (6 bases). The V end was cut by 0 bases, the J end by 4 bases, with 11 bases between. This CDR3 has 15 amino acids. Per germline, CDR1 SGHRS and CDR2 YFSETQ. CDR3 DNA: TGCGCCAGCAGCTTGGTCGGGACAAGTTACAATGAGCAGTTCTTC. This translates into CASSLVGTSYNEQFF.

Only one count was recorded for this clone. The chain combines TRBV7-2 with TRBJ2-5; possible D gene TRBD1, 5 bases. Germline V CDR1 and CDR2: SGHTA, FQGNSA. This CDR3 contains 14 residues. V lost 2 bases to trimming and J lost 5 bases, with 12 bases between them. The CDR3 nucleotides are TGTGCCAGCAGCTTAATGGGCAGGGCTGAGACCCAGTACTTC. It translates to CASSLMGRAETQYF.

The rearrangement uses TRBV6-5 and TRBJ1-2, with 7 bases aligning to TRBD1. In germline, CDR1 is MNHEY, CDR2 SVGAGI. J was trimmed by 4 bases and V by 4 bases; bases with no gene match: 3. The CDR3 is 13 residues long. Written as DNA, the CDR3 is TGTGCCAGCAGTTCAGGGGGACTCTATGGCTACACCTTC. It translates to CASSSGGLYGYTF.

This clone was detected once. The chain is built from TRBV19 and TRBJ1-6; a weak D match, TRBD1 (5 bases). The germline gives CDR1 LNHDA, CDR2 SQIVND (reference sequence). Trimming pared 3 bases from V and 1 base from J, leaving 19 bases between. This CDR3 region has 19 residues. The CDR3 sequence is CASSILSGGPRSYNSPLHF. The CDR3, as DNA: TGTGCCAGTAGTATTCTATCGGGGGGACCGCGGTCCTATAATTCACCCCTCCACTTT. The full variable domain, with the rest looked up from reference TRBV19 and TRBJ1-6, is DGGITQSPKYLFRKEGQNVTLSCEQNLNHDAMYWYRQDPGQGLRLIYYSQIVNDFQKGDIAEGYSVSREKKESFPLTVTSAQKNPTAFYLCASSILSGGPRSYNSPLHFGNGTRLTVT.

This clone was recorded a few times. This chain joins TRBV5-1 and TRBJ2-5, with 10 nucleotides matching TRBD1. The J call could be wrong; TRBJ2-7 is a better fit for the DNA end. This CDR3 is built from 17 residues. CDR1 SGHRS and CDR2 YFSETQ come from the germline V gene. CDR3 sequence (DNA): TGCGCCAGCAGCGACCCAACGGACAGGGGGAACTCCTACGAGCAGTACTTC. Translation: CASSDPTDRGNSYEQYF.

V usage is TRBV14 and J usage is TRBJ2-2; D perhaps matches TRBD2 (6 bases). Trimming pared 2 bases from V and 2 bases from J, leaving 9 bases between. Germline V gene sequence: CDR1 SGHDN, CDR2 FVKESK. The CDR3 spans 15 residues. The CDR3 sequence: CASSQQGLNTGELFF. The CDR3 DNA is TGTGCCAGCAGCCAACAGGGACTCAACACCGGGGAGCTGTTTTTT.

This clone was recorded once. The CDR3: CASSPAAVAYGYTF. The CDR3 DNA follows: TGTGCCAGCAGCCCGGCGGCAGTCGCCTATGGCTACACCTTC. The chain employs TRBV7-2 and TRBJ1-2; D is ambiguous. The CDR3 sequence is 14 residues long. Germline CDR1 and CDR2: SGHTA and FQGNSA. Trimming pared 5 bases from V and 4 bases from J, leaving 14 bases between.

The gene calls are TRBV30 and TRBJ2-3, with D tentatively TRBD2 (5 bases). Germline values: CDR1 GTSNPN, CDR2 SVGIG (reference sequence). CDR3 size: 16 residues. V lost 0 bases and J 1 base, leaving 14 bases between the germline ends. The CDR3 nucleotides are TGTGCCTGGAGTGTACTATGGGCGGGCGGCACAGATACGCAGTATTTT. It is translated as CAWSVLWAGGTDTQYF.

On this clone: Other DNA variants within this sample encode the same CDR3. The chain joins TRBV27 to TRBJ1-5; D perhaps matches TRBD1 (5 bases). CDR1 MNHEY and CDR2 SMNVEV come from the germline V gene (reference sequence). The CDR3 runs to 14 residues. Trimming removed 6 bases at V and 9 bases at J, with 18 bases between. As DNA, the CDR3 is TGTGCCAGCAGGGACGACAGTCTCATAGGGCCCCAGCATTTT. As protein: CASRDDSLIGPQHF.

To note about this clone: One end of the junction does not line up with germline, which may come from a read error. The V call is TRBV6-1, the J call TRBJ2-6; 7 bases line up with TRBD2. The CDR3 sequence is 16 residues long. Germline CDR1 MNHNS, CDR2 SASEGT. CDR3: CASSVMGGSGANGLTF. CDR3 DNA sequence: TGTGCCAGCAGTGTTATGGGGGGGTCTGGGGCCAACGGCCTGACTTTC.

The J gene is TRBJ1-2, the V gene TRBV2; 8 bases agree with TRBD1. Trimming removed 6 bases from V and 4 bases from J; junction bases left unmatched: 4. The CDR3 spans 13 residues. Per germline, CDR1 SNHLY and CDR2 FYNNEI. DNA for the CDR3: TGTGCCAGCAGCAGGGGGCCCCTCTATGGCTACACCTTC. It translates to CASSRGPLYGYTF.

The chain recombines TRBV6-6 with TRBJ2-7, with TRBD2 matching over 8 bases. The V gene's germline CDR1 is MNHNY and CDR2 SVGAGI (reference sequence). With 0 bases clipped from V and 3 bases from J, the junction kept 7 bases outside the gene matches. This CDR3 has 16 amino acids. The CDR3 reads CASSYSSGLDNYEQYF. CDR3 nucleotide sequence: TGTGCCAGCAGTTACTCCTCGGGACTAGACAACTACGAGCAGTACTTC.

CDR3 loop: CASSRTSGAAGDTQYF. In DNA form, the CDR3 reads TGTGCCAGTAGCCGGACTAGCGGGGCCGCCGGAGATACGCAGTATTTT. The chain joins TRBV19 to TRBJ2-3, with 12 bases matching TRBD2. V lost 6 bases and J lost 5; bases outside the gene matches: 9. This CDR3 has 16 amino acids. Looked up from germline, CDR1 is LNHDA and CDR2 is SQIVND (reference sequence).

This chain uses TRBV13 with TRBJ2-7; 9 bases agree with TRBD1. Germline CDR1 is PRHDT and CDR2 is FYEKMQ (reference sequence). The CDR3 is 13 amino acids. With V trimmed by 3 bases and J by 3 bases, 0 bases remained unmatched. DNA for the CDR3: TGTGCCAGCAGCTTGGGACAGGGCTACGAGCAGTACTTC. It translates to CASSLGQGYEQYF.

The gene calls are TRBV5-8 and TRBJ2-3; D is possibly TRBD2 (6 bases). V was trimmed by 2 bases and J by 5 bases, leaving 21 bases between them. Germline assignment: CDR1 SGHTS and CDR2 YDEGEE. The CDR3 is 17 residues long. The CDR3, as DNA: TGTGCCAGCAGCTTTTTTAACTCCCCGGGAGTGGAAGATACGCAGTATTTT. Amino acids: CASSFFNSPGVEDTQYF.

The V call is TRBV19, the J call TRBJ1-1, with 7 bases aligning to TRBD1. The J segment lost 1 base and the V segment lost 5 bases, leaving 4 bases of the junction unmatched. Germline CDR1 and CDR2: LNHDA and SQIVND (reference sequence). The CDR3 has 14 amino acids. The CDR3: CASSPGGTNTEAFF. The CDR3 DNA sequence: TGTGCCAGTAGTCCAGGGGGTACGAACACTGAAGCTTTCTTT.

V usage is TRBV7-2 and J usage is TRBJ1-6; TRBD1 might be the D (5 bases). The V gene lost 7 bases and the J gene lost 9 bases, with 13 bases spanning the gap. CDR1 is SGHTA and CDR2 is FQGNSA in the germline V gene. The CDR3 has 13 residues. In DNA, the CDR3 is TGTGCCAGCACCAAGCCGGGGGGTTCACCCCTCCACTTT. Its protein is CASTKPGGSPLHF.

The rearrangement links TRBV23-1 to TRBJ1-5; 7 bases align to TRBD1. TRBV23-1 carries the ORF label, with uncertain function. J gave up 6 bases and V 4 bases, and 6 bases lay outside the gene matches. The CDR3 runs to 14 residues. CDR3 sequence (DNA): TGCGCCAGCAGTCCGGGACAGTCCGGTCAGCCCCAGCATTTT. This translates into CASSPGQSGQPQHF.

CDR3 coding DNA: TGTGCCAGCAGCTCGACTAACACCGGGGAGCTGTTTTTT. As protein: CASSSTNTGELFF. The gene calls are TRBV7-6 and TRBJ2-2; no definite D call. Trimming removed 4 bases at V and 2 bases at J, with 5 bases between. Germline CDR1 reads SGHVS; CDR2 reads FNYEAQ. This CDR3 comprises 13 residues.

This chain joins TRBV2 and TRBJ2-1; no definite D call. Germline-derived CDR1 and CDR2 are SNHLY and FYNNEI. This CDR3 spans 12 amino acids. Trimming removed 8 bases from V and 4 bases from J, with 9 bases in between. As DNA, the CDR3 is TGTGCCAGCCAATCCAGTTACAATGAGCAGTTCTTC. This translates into CASQSSYNEQFF.

This clone has more than one count but fewer than ten. The V and J genes are TRBV4-2 and TRBJ1-3; no firm D call. This CDR3 region has 16 residues. V was pared by 2 bases and J by 4 bases, with 15 bases between. Germline-derived CDR1 and CDR2 are LGHNA and YNFKEQ. The CDR3, as DNA: TGTGCCAGCAGCCAAAACCAGTTCGCTTCCGGAAACACCATATATTTT. It encodes CASSQNQFASGNTIYF.

This clone appeared a single time. This sequence joins TRBV5-1 and TRBJ2-7, with 7 bases fitting TRBD1. The CDR3 is 17 residues long. Germline V gene data show CDR1 as SGHRS and CDR2 as YFSETQ. After removal of 0 bases from V and 2 bases from J, the junction contained 11 bases not matched to a gene. CDR3 region: CASSLGFTGATAYEQYF. The DNA for the CDR3 is TGCGCCAGCAGCTTGGGCTTTACAGGGGCTACGGCCTACGAGCAGTACTTC.